These T cell receptor beta chains were read from a single sample in a study of blood T cell repertoires in COVID-19. Method: immunoSEQ multiplex PCR; TCRdb's copy keeps in-frame clones and lacks some. The table includes approximately 260,000 clones, approximately 89% detected once. The sample taken for sequencing was PBMCs or T cells enriched from blood (not recorded which). These receptors all come from a middle-aged woman with acute COVID-19. Both conserved end residues are part of each CDR3. The order of the fields is CDR3 DNA, CDR3 protein, D gene, clone size, V gene, J gene. A D gene is named only where the DNA matches it firmly. Size is omitted from some rows. Given values are once, few, many or a class for expanded clones.

TGTGCCAGCAGTGTGGACAAGCCCTTAAGCAATCAGCCCCAGCATTTT	CASSVDKPLSNQPQHF	-	-	TRBV28	TRBJ1-5
TGTGCCAGCTCAAGCGGACAGGGTGAAGATGGGCCCCAGCATTTT	CASSSGQGEDGPQHF	TRBD1	once	TRBV18	TRBJ1-5
TGTGCCAGCCGTACCGACAGCTCTAGAACTGAAGCTTTCTTT	CASRTDSSRTEAFF	-	-	TRBV7-9	TRBJ1-1
TGTGCCAGCAGCAAAGGACAGGGCAATGAGCAGTTCTTC	CASSKGQGNEQFF	TRBD1	once	TRBV7-9	TRBJ2-1
TGTGCCAGCAGCTTGGCCGAACAGGGGTCTGCCTATGGCTACACCTTC	CASSLAEQGSAYGYTF	TRBD1	-	TRBV7-9	TRBJ1-2
TGTGCCTGGAGTAGCGGGAGCGATGAGCAGTTCTTC	CAWSSGSDEQFF	TRBD2	-	TRBV30	TRBJ2-1
TGTGCCAGCAGCAAGGGACTAGCGGGAGCCGAGCAGTTCTTC	CASSKGLAGAEQFF	TRBD2	-	TRBV9	TRBJ2-1
TGTGCCTGGAGCCTTCCCGGGACAGGGAACCAGCCCCAGCATTTT	CAWSLPGTGNQPQHF	TRBD1	-	TRBV30	TRBJ1-5
TGTGCCAGCAGCCAAGACGGGGCAGGGGGCCTTGGCTACACCTTC	CASSQDGAGGLGYTF	TRBD1	-	TRBV4-2	TRBJ1-2
TGTGCCAGCAGGGACAGGGATGGTCAGCCCCAGCATTTT	CASRDRDGQPQHF	TRBD1	-	TRBV19	TRBJ1-5
TGTGCCAGCTCAATTCAGGGGGTTAGGACTGAAGCTTTCTTT	CASSIQGVRTEAFF	TRBD1	-	TRBV18	TRBJ1-1
TGTGCCAGCAGCCAAGCAGGGGGCGGCACTGAAGCTTTCTTT	CASSQAGGGTEAFF	TRBD1	-	TRBV3-1/TRBV3-2	TRBJ1-1
TGTGCCAGCAGCCAAGGTTGGGGACAGGAGAGCGAAAAACTGTTTTTT	CASSQGWGQESEKLFF	TRBD1	-	TRBV3-1/TRBV3-2	TRBJ1-4
TGTGCCAGCAGTTATTCATACTACTCTGGAAACACCATATATTTT	CASSYSYYSGNTIYF	-	-	TRBV14	TRBJ1-3
TGTGCCACCAGTGACAACTTAGAGATAGAGGAGACCCAGTACTTC	CATSDNLEIEETQYF	-	-	TRBV24-1	TRBJ2-5
TGTGCCAGCAGTTCCGTCACAGCTATCACAGATACGCAGTATTTT	CASSSVTAITDTQYF	-	-	TRBV6-5	TRBJ2-3
TGTGCCAGCAGCCTCGGGCTACCGGGACTAGCGTCCAAGCAGTTCTTC	CASSLGLPGLASKQFF	TRBD2	-	TRBV11-3	TRBJ2-1
TGTGCCAGCATCTCGGAGGGGGAGGGAGCCGGGGAGCTGTTTTTT	CASISEGEGAGELFF	-	-	TRBV6-5	TRBJ2-2
TGTGCCAGCAGTTTTCAGGTGCTACGTCGACGGCCACCGTATGGCTACACCTTC	CASSFQVLRRRPPYGYTF	-	once	TRBV28	TRBJ1-2
TGCAGCGTTGTCGGGACAGGGCGAGGTGGCTACACCTTC	CSVVGTGRGGYTF	TRBD1	-	TRBV29-1	TRBJ1-2
TGCAGCGTTGTGGTCGGACAGGTAGAACACGGTGAAGCTTTCTTT	CSVVVGQVEHGEAFF	TRBD1	-	TRBV29-1	TRBJ1-1
TGTGCCATCAGTGACCTGACAGAGAACTATGGCTACACCTTC	CAISDLTENYGYTF	-	-	TRBV10-3	TRBJ1-2
TGTGCCAGCAGGCCTCAGGGGGCTAGCACTGAAGCTTTCTTT	CASRPQGASTEAFF	TRBD1	-	TRBV6-5	TRBJ1-1
TGTGCCACCAGCAGAGACAGGGGGCTTTCTGAAGCTTTCTTT	CATSRDRGLSEAFF	TRBD1	-	TRBV15	TRBJ1-1
TGTGCCAGCAGCCCTTTGAGGGCAGATACGCAGTATTTT	CASSPLRADTQYF	-	-	TRBV12-3/TRBV12-4	TRBJ2-3
TGTGCCAGCGACCCTAGCGGGGGCGAGCAGTACTTC	CASDPSGGEQYF	TRBD2	-	TRBV6-5	TRBJ2-7
TGCGCCAGCAGCCAAGATCATTCGGGACTCAATAATTCACCCCTCCACTTT	CASSQDHSGLNNSPLHF	-	-	TRBV4-3	TRBJ1-6
TGTGCCAGCAGTTTTTCAGGGAACTATGGCTACACCTTC	CASSFSGNYGYTF	-	-	TRBV12-3/TRBV12-4	TRBJ1-2
TGTGCCAGCAGCCCCGACCCCGGGTCTGAAAAACTGTTTTTT	CASSPDPGSEKLFF	-	-	TRBV7-3	TRBJ1-4
TGTGCCAGCAGCCGACTACAAGAGACCCAGTACTTC	CASSRLQETQYF	-	-	TRBV5-6	TRBJ2-5
TGTGCCAGCAGCTTAGATGGGACAGGTGGCTCTGGAAACACCATATATTTT	CASSLDGTGGSGNTIYF	TRBD1	-	TRBV11-3	TRBJ1-3
TGTGCCAGCAGCCCTTATCCCACTTCAGAGACCCAGTACTTC	CASSPYPTSETQYF	-	-	TRBV9	TRBJ2-5
TGTGCCAGCAGTGAAGCGCACGGGACAGCGAACACCGGGGAGCTGTTTTTT	CASSEAHGTANTGELFF	TRBD1	-	TRBV2	TRBJ2-2